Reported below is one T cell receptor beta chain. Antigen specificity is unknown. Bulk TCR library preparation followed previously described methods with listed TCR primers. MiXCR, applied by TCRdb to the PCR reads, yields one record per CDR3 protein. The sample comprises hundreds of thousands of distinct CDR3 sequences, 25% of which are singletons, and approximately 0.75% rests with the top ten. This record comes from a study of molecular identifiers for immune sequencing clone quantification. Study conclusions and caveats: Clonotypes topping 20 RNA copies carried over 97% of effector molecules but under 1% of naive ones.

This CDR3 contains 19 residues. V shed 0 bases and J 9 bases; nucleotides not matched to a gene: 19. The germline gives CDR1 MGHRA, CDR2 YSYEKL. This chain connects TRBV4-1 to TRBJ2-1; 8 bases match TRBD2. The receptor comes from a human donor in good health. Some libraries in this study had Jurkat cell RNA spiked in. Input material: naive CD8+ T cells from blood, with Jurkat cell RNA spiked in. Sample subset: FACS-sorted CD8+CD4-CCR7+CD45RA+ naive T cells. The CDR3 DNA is TGCGCCAGCAGCCAAGATTCGGGGGGGGCTCGTGTGGGCCTGGGTGAGCAGTTCTTC. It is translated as CASSQDSGGARVGLGEQFF.